This is a list of T cell receptor beta chains from one sample in a study of molecular identifiers for immune sequencing clone quantification. TCRdb used MiXCR to reprocess the PCR reads, holding one entry per CDR3 protein. The sample contains 490,000 or so distinct CDR3 sequences, roughly a fifth of which appear only once. The sample consisted of naive CD8+ T cells from blood, with Jurkat cell RNA spiked in. The receptors were sampled from a human donor in good health. Some libraries in this study had Jurkat cell RNA spiked in. CDR3s include the opening cysteine and the closing phenylalanine or tryptophan. Fields, in order: J gene, D gene, V gene, clone size, CDR3 DNA, CDR3 protein. A D gene is named only where the DNA matches it firmly. Some rows have no size entry. The others give once, few or many, or a class for an expanded clone.

>TRBJ2-1|TRBD2|TRBV6-5|-
TGTGCCAGCAGTTACGCGACTAGCGGGATTCCTGAGCAGTTCTTC
CASSYATSGIPEQFF
>TRBJ2-1|-|TRBV30|many
TGTGCCTGGAGTGTACAAATTTACAATGAGCAGTTCTTC
CAWSVQIYNEQFF
>TRBJ2-2|-|TRBV25-1|-
TGTGCCAGCAGTGATTCAATTAGACAGTTCACCGGGGAGCTGTTTTTT
CASSDSIRQFTGELFF
>TRBJ1-5|-|TRBV15|many
TGTGCCACCAGCAGAGAGGGGGTCGTGGGACACGACACTTATAGCAATCAGCCCCAGCATTTT
CATSREGVVGHDTYSNQPQHF
>TRBJ2-5|TRBD2|TRBV9|many
TGTGCCAGCAGCCCCCGGGTTAGCGGGAGTGGGCAAGAGACCCAGTACTTC
CASSPRVSGSGQETQYF
>TRBJ2-3|TRBD2|TRBV19|-
TGTGCCAGTACTCAAAGCGGGGGGATGGGGGAAGGTACGCAGTATTTT
CASTQSGGMGEGTQYF
>TRBJ2-7|TRBD2|TRBV28|few
TGTGCCAGTCAAGAGCGGGGGGGCCAGGACGAGCAGTACTTC
CASQERGGQDEQYF
>TRBJ2-1|-|TRBV19|-
TGTGCCAGTAGTATGGACGTCCCGGCCGTCAATGAGCAGTTCTTC
CASSMDVPAVNEQFF
>TRBJ1-1|-|TRBV7-6|-
TGTGCCAGCAGCTCGGACTTAGAAGCTTTCTTT
CASSSDLEAFF
>TRBJ1-2|-|TRBV3-1|-
TGTGCCAGCAGCCAAGTTACAGGGCTTCATGGCTACACCTTC
CASSQVTGLHGYTF
>TRBJ2-2|-|TRBV4-1|few
TGCGCCAGCAGCCAAGTTTTTGGGACACCGAACACCGGGGAGCTGTTTTTT
CASSQVFGTPNTGELFF
>TRBJ2-7|TRBD1|TRBV27|-
TGTGCCAGCTCCCGTGGGACAGGGGTTCCCTACGAGCAGTACTTC
CASSRGTGVPYEQYF
>TRBJ1-1|TRBD1|TRBV20-1|-
TGCAGTGCTAGCCACCACGGACAGGCACGGACAATGAACACTGAAGCTTTCTTT
CSASHHGQARTMNTEAFF
>TRBJ1-4|TRBD1|TRBV2|many
TGTGCCAGCGGACAGGGGGCTTCTAATGAAAAACTGTTTTTT
CASGQGASNEKLFF
>TRBJ1-5|-|TRBV4-1|many
TGCGCCAGCAGCCAAGAGCCAGGTTCTCAGCCCCAGCATTTT
CASSQEPGSQPQHF
>TRBJ2-1|-|TRBV24-1|many
TGTGCCACCAGTCTCACAGAAAATGAGCAGTTCTTC
CATSLTENEQFF
>TRBJ2-3|-|TRBV20-1|-
TGCAGTGCTAGAGATGCTGCCGGGCCAGATACGCAGTATTTT
CSARDAAGPDTQYF
>TRBJ2-7|TRBD2|TRBV28|few
TGTGCCAGCAGTTTTAGCGGGAGTGTTTTTCGCTACGAGCAGTACTTC
CASSFSGSVFRYEQYF
>TRBJ1-3|-|TRBV12-3/TRBV12-4|few
TGTGCCAGCAGTTTCGTGGGGGTGCCTGGAAACACCATATATTTT
CASSFVGVPGNTIYF
>TRBJ1-1|-|TRBV7-9|many
TGTGCCAGCAGCTTACTCAGTCCTGAAGCTTTCTTT
CASSLLSPEAFF
>TRBJ2-1|-|TRBV30|few
TGTGCCTGGAGCTTCCCTAATGAGCAGTTCTTC
CAWSFPNEQFF
>TRBJ2-2|TRBD2|TRBV7-2|many
TGTGCCAGCAGCGTACTAGCGGGGGGGCCTGGAGACACCGGGGAGCTGTTTTTT
CASSVLAGGPGDTGELFF
>TRBJ2-3|-|TRBV28|many
TGTGCCAGCAGTTCATTGAGGGAGGTTCCCACAGATACGCAGTATTTT
CASSSLREVPTDTQYF
>TRBJ2-3|TRBD2|TRBV7-2|many
TGTGCCAGCAGCTTATTACTAGCGGGGAGCACAGATACGCAGTATTTT
CASSLLLAGSTDTQYF
>TRBJ1-4|-|TRBV2|-
TGTGCCAGCAGTGAATACGCTCGAAGTAATGAAAAACTGTTTTTT
CASSEYARSNEKLFF
>TRBJ1-1|-|TRBV7-8|many
TGTGCCAGCAGCGCAGACACGGGGACTGAAGCTTTCTTT
CASSADTGTEAFF
>TRBJ2-2|TRBD1|TRBV9|-
TGTGCCAGCAGCGAACAGGGGTACACCGGGGAGCTGTTTTTT
CASSEQGYTGELFF
>TRBJ2-7|TRBD2|TRBV27|-
TGTGCCAGCAGTTTCTCTAGCGGGGGGGGGTCCGAGCAGTACTTC
CASSFSSGGGSEQYF
>TRBJ2-2|TRBD1|TRBV2|few
TGTGCCAGCGGGGACAGTTACACCGGGGAGCTGTTTTTT
CASGDSYTGELFF
>TRBJ2-2|-|TRBV27|-
TGTGCCAGCAGTTGGGGGCCGACCACCGGGGAGCTGTTTTTT
CASSWGPTTGELFF
>TRBJ2-1|TRBD2|TRBV29-1|-
TGCAGCGTTGAAGGTCCGGGGCTAGCGGGAGAGATGAATGAGCAGTTCTTC
CSVEGPGLAGEMNEQFF
>TRBJ2-7|-|TRBV2|few
TGTGCCAGCAGTGAAGGTTGGCAGGGGAAGGCCGAGCAGTACTTC
CASSEGWQGKAEQYF
>TRBJ1-1|-|TRBV30|-
TGTGCCCGGAGTGTTTCCGGGATCACTAAAGCTTTCTTT
CARSVSGITKAFF
>TRBJ1-4|TRBD1|TRBV4-1|many
TGCGCCAGCAGCCAACGGACAGGGGATGAAAAACTGTTTTTT
CASSQRTGDEKLFF
>TRBJ2-7|TRBD1|TRBV18|-
TGTGCCAGCTCAAGGGACAGCATGGTGTACGAGCAGTACTTC
CASSRDSMVYEQYF
>TRBJ1-6|TRBD1|TRBV7-2|many
TGTGCCAGCAGCCCGTATTCCACAGGGGTCTATAATTCACCCCTCCACTTT
CASSPYSTGVYNSPLHF
>TRBJ2-7|-|TRBV7-9|-
TGTGCCAGCAGCCCAATTCTTTTTACGAGGGAGTCAGGCCACGAGCAGTACTTC
CASSPILFTRESGHEQYF
>TRBJ2-7|TRBD1|TRBV4-2|many
TGTGCCAGCAGCCAAGATCAACAGGACAGGACCTACGAGCAGTACTTC
CASSQDQQDRTYEQYF
>TRBJ1-4|-|TRBV5-4|many
TGTGCCAGCAGCCGAAAGGGACTGGTGGATGAAAAACTGTTTTTT
CASSRKGLVDEKLFF
>TRBJ1-1|-|TRBV27|-
TGTGCCAGCAGTATCAACAGGAACACTGAAGCTTTCTTT
CASSINRNTEAFF
>TRBJ2-2|-|TRBV6-2/TRBV6-3|-
TGTGCCAGCAGTTACTCGTGGGAGGCACCAAACACCGGGGAGCTGTTTTTT
CASSYSWEAPNTGELFF
>TRBJ1-5|-|TRBV6-2/TRBV6-3|many
TGTGCCAGCAGCCCCAGGGGACCAGGGAATAGCAATCAGCCCCAGCATTTT
CASSPRGPGNSNQPQHF
>TRBJ2-3|-|TRBV10-3|-
TGTGCCATCAGTGAACAGCGGGGCACAGATACGCAGTATTTT
CAISEQRGTDTQYF
>TRBJ1-6|-|TRBV2|-
TGTGCCAGCAGTGCCGACAGCTCCTATAATTCACCCCTCCACTTT
CASSADSSYNSPLHF
>TRBJ2-2|TRBD1|TRBV19|-
TGTGCCAGCCGGGACAGGGGTACCGGGGAGCTGTTTTTT
CASRDRGTGELFF
>TRBJ2-1|-|TRBV20-1|-
TGCAGTGCTCGTCCTTTGGCGGGGTCCTCCTACAATGAGCAGTTCTTC
CSARPLAGSSYNEQFF
>TRBJ1-4|-|TRBV30|few
TGTGCCTGGATGATGGACTCAACTAATGAAAAACTGTTTTTT
CAWMMDSTNEKLFF
>TRBJ2-7|TRBD2|TRBV4-3|few
TGCGCCAGCAGCCAAGTAGGGCTAGCGGGAGGGCCGTACGAGCAGTACTTC
CASSQVGLAGGPYEQYF
>TRBJ1-1|-|TRBV28|many
TGTGCCAGCAGCCTCCGGGCGGGGGGGGCTTTCTTT
CASSLRAGGAFF